This T cell receptor beta chain was sequenced in a study of T cells in localized non-small cell lung cancer. This table comes from immunoSEQ multiplex PCR, and its TCRdb copy is limited to in-frame clones, with some not included. The sample carries 25,000 to 30,000 clones, approximately 89% recorded once. Study conclusions and caveats: Out of the top 100 tumor clones, a median roughly 50 were seen in adjacent lung.

Only a few counts were recorded for this clone. The antigen is not known. Per germline, CDR1 MDHEN and CDR2 SYDVKM. The J segment lost 1 base and the V segment lost 6 bases, leaving 7 bases of the junction unmatched. The CDR3 extends over 15 amino acids. Sequenced here: peripheral blood, sampled before any cancer treatment. V and J are TRBV28 and TRBJ2-7; 9 bases map to TRBD1. The sequence was collected from a female donor of 60 years or more with stage I lung adenocarcinoma. Here the CDR3 DNA reads TGTGCCAGCAGCCGCCCCGGGACAGGGTCCTACGAGCAGTACTTC. Translating it yields CASSRPGTGSYEQYF.